This entry describes one T cell receptor (beta chain). Which antigen it targets is not known. No base qualities exist here, and no much larger clone lies one base off it. The sample originates from a study of a mutant IDH1 vaccine in newly diagnosed glioma (TCRdb year 2021). Some background on the complete study: Vaccination was initiated 4-6 weeks after radiotherapy alone, or concurrently with temozolomide cycles in the chemotherapy-containing groups. Prior to enrollment, patients had been given standard therapy consisting of radiotherapy alone, temozolomide alone, or radiochemotherapy with temozolomide, with the combination given to most patients. Six visits were used for peripheral blood collection: V03 (baseline), V05, V07, V10, V12 and V13. For exploratory analyses, approximately 25 treated patients had longitudinal TCRB deep sequencing done wherever samples were available. The week-35 safety follow-up took place at visit V12, and the week-47 end of study took place at visit V13. The roughly 33 treated patients were approximately 60% male and around 40% female, with a mean age of roughly 40 years. The full study reports these points: Across multiple MHC alleles, vaccine-induced immune responses were seen in more than 90% of patients. Selection of PBMC samples for TCRB deep sequencing was based on availability. According to the authors, sample limitations meant that analyses of patient blood samples could not be reproduced. No apparent relationship was observed between pseudoprogression and alterations in the top peripheral T cell clonotypes detected by TCRB sequencing.

V loses 3 bases, J loses 4 bases, and the germline ends lie 16 bases apart. From the cysteine up to the phenylalanine, the CDR3 has a length of 15 residues. Of all the DNA, just the CDR3 is kept, 45 bases in frame from base 1. The germline V gene encodes CDR1 SGHKS and CDR2 YYEKEE (reference sequence). The receptor library was made with the immunoSEQ multiplex PCR assay. Following the manufacturer's protocol, the hsTCRB Kit was used to amplify rearranged TCR beta chain sequences. Sequencing of TCRB libraries was carried out on an Illumina MiSeq. Per the original workflow: Demultiplexing, trimming and gene mapping were performed with the kit vendor's proprietary platform. TCRdb retrieved this table from immuneACCESS and kept in-frame rearrangements only. Not all clones are present; in checked studies, unresolved V genes account for under half, and no reason is known for the remainder. V and J calls and clone size are copied from that table; D and trimming were computed from the DNA. The sample yields more than 45,000 clones; around 89% were counted once. The top ten clonotypes cover around 5.7% of the sample.

Read against the paper, the sample's time point label means: week 35, safety follow-up. Each vaccine dose was 300 ug of a 20-mer mutant IDH1 peptide in Montanide, given subcutaneously with topical imiquimod. Eight vaccinations were administered to patients in weeks 1, 3, 5, 7, 11, 15, 19 and 23, corresponding to visits V03 through V10. Newly diagnosed WHO grade 3 or 4 IDH1-mutant astrocytomas showing loss of nuclear ATRX were present in the donors. The samples were drawn from NOA16, a multicentre, single-arm, open-label phase I trial in Germany that tested a mutant IDH1 peptide vaccine in humans for the first time. Genomic DNA for TCRB sequencing was extracted from EDTA blood using the DNeasy Blood and Tissue Kit.

The rearrangement combines TRBV5-5 with TRBJ2-5, with no reliable assignment of the D segment. Sequenced here: PBMCs, sampled from a glioma patient whose treatment included an IDH1 peptide vaccine. The TCR comes from a woman in her 40s with glioma. The nucleotide sequence reads as follows: TGTGCCAGCAGCTGGCGGAGCTCCGTAGGAGAGACCCAGTACTTC. It translates to CASSWRSSVGETQYF.